What follows are 29 T cell receptor beta chains derived from one specimen sequenced in a study of Siglec-9 on CD8 T cells in melanoma. Sequencing was performed with immunoSEQ multiplex PCR; in TCRdb, only in-frame clones are kept and a portion is missing. The sample lists about 30,000 clones; 80% were seen once. Input material: Siglec-9- CD8+ T cells sorted from blood. These receptors came from a human donor in good health.

This clone was recorded a few times. V and J are TRBV6-5 and TRBJ1-1; D uncertain. The CDR3 spans 11 residues. Germline assignment: CDR1 MNHEY and CDR2 SVGAGI. V was clipped by 0 bases and J by 11 bases, with 7 bases between them. The CDR3 sequence: CASSYSGSAFF. CDR3 nucleotide sequence: TGTGCCAGCAGTTACTCCGGGTCGGCTTTCTTT.

V and J are TRBV14 and TRBJ2-7; D gene unclear. Germline lookup yields CDR1 SGHDN and CDR2 FVKESK. CDR3 size: 13 residues. Deletions cut 4 bases from V and 1 base from J, with 8 bases between. The CDR3 nucleotides read TGTGCCAGCAGCCTTACGGCATCCTACGAGCAGTACTTC. This gives the protein CASSLTASYEQYF.

The rearrangement joins TRBV2 to TRBJ1-4; D is unresolved. The germline CDR1 and CDR2 sequences are SNHLY and FYNNEI. This CDR3 has 13 residues. V was shortened by 6 bases and J by 8 bases, with 13 bases between the two germline ends. The CDR3, as DNA: TGTGCCAGCAGGCCCCAAATGAAGGAAAAACTGTTTTTT. Amino acid sequence: CASRPQMKEKLFF. Full variable domain (rest looked up from reference TRBV2 and TRBJ1-4): EPEVTQTPSHQVTQMGQEVILRCVPISNHLYFYWYRQILGQKVEFLVSFYNNEISEKSEIFDDQFSVERPDGSNFTLKIRSTKLEDSAMYFCASRPQMKEKLFFGSGTQLSVL.

In nucleotides, the CDR3 is TGTGCCAGCAAAGAGAATCAGCCCCAGCATTTT. Residues: CASKENQPQHF. The chain uses TRBV6-1 and TRBJ1-5; D gene uncertain. The CDR3 runs 11 residues. Germline loops: CDR1 MNHNS, CDR2 SASEGT. V lost 7 bases, J lost 4 bases, and 5 bases lay in between.

This clone was seen more than once but under ten times. The J gene is TRBJ2-2, the V gene TRBV7-6; D assignment may be TRBD1 or TRBD2 (5 bases each). V was shortened by 0 bases and J by 5 bases, with 13 bases between the two germline ends. Germline CDR1 reads SGHVS; CDR2 reads FNYEAQ. The CDR3 runs 16 residues. CDR3 loop: CASSLAFGARTGELFF. CDR3 nucleotide sequence: TGTGCCAGCAGCTTAGCGTTCGGGGCGAGGACCGGGGAGCTGTTTTTT.

This chain joins TRBV27 and TRBJ2-7; TRBD2 might be the D (6 bases). CDR1 is MNHEY and CDR2 is SMNVEV in the germline V gene (reference sequence). This CDR3 region has 13 residues. V was clipped by 4 bases and J by 9 bases, with 16 bases between them. The CDR3 reads CASSYGTRGRQYV. In DNA, the CDR3 is TGTGCCAGCAGTTATGGGACTCGAGGGAGGCAGTACGTC.

V gene TRBV7-9 combines with J gene TRBJ2-7, with 10 bases that match TRBD1. The CDR3 contains 15 residues. V trimming: 3 bases; J trimming: 4 bases; junction bases outside the gene matches: 6. Per the germline V gene, CDR1 is SEHNR and CDR2 is FQNEAQ (reference sequence). CDR3 DNA sequence: TGTGCCAGCAGCTTCGACAGGGGGCAAACTTACGAGCAGTACTTC. Protein sequence: CASSFDRGQTYEQYF.

The V call is TRBV6-6, the J call TRBJ2-7, with 9 bases aligning to TRBD1. The germline CDR1 and CDR2 sequences are MNHNY and SVGAGI (reference sequence). After removal of 2 bases from V and 3 bases from J, the junction contained 2 bases not matched to a gene. The CDR3 contains 14 residues. CDR3 region: CASSYPGQGYEQYF. The DNA of the CDR3 is TGTGCCAGCAGTTACCCGGGACAGGGCTACGAGCAGTACTTC.

This sequence joins TRBV5-1 and TRBJ2-2, with TRBD2 as a possible D gene (5 bases). There are 16 residues in the CDR3. Trimming removed 5 bases from V and 1 base from J, with 15 bases in between. Germline assignment: CDR1 SGHRS and CDR2 YFSETQ. The CDR3 sequence: CASRSPISVNTGELFF. The CDR3 DNA reads TGCGCCAGCAGGTCTCCGATTAGCGTGAACACCGGGGAGCTGTTTTTT.

The CDR3 region is CASSHWLEIHDEQFF. Written as DNA, the CDR3 is TGTGCCAGCAGCCATTGGCTAGAGATCCATGATGAGCAGTTCTTC. The V gene is TRBV7-8, the J gene TRBJ2-1; D is uncertain. There are 15 residues in the CDR3. Germline V CDR1 and CDR2: SGHVS, FQNEAQ. V lost 5 bases and J 8 bases, leaving 19 bases between the germline ends.

The chain is built from TRBV6-1 and TRBJ1-1; maybe TRBD1 (6 bases). The V end lost 7 bases, the J end lost 0 bases, and 9 bases lay between the germline ends. CDR3 length equals 13 residues. Germline loops: CDR1 MNHNS, CDR2 SASEGT. CDR3 residues: CASTGVMNTEAFF. The CDR3 DNA follows: TGTGCCAGCACAGGGGTTATGAACACTGAAGCTTTCTTT.

This clone was detected only a few times. V is TRBV4-1 and J is TRBJ1-1; no clear D. From germline, CDR1 is MGHRA and CDR2 YSYEKL. There are 13 residues in the CDR3. Trimming removed 2 bases at V and 3 bases at J, with 7 bases between. The CDR3 sequence: CASSQPHDTEAFF. CDR3 DNA: TGCGCCAGCAGCCAACCACATGACACTGAAGCTTTCTTT.

The V and J genes are TRBV20-1 and TRBJ2-1; D is uncertain. Between the trimmed V and J ends, which lost 6 bases and 9 bases, there was a span of 12 bases. The germline V gene has CDR1 DFQATT and CDR2 SNEGSKA (reference sequence). This CDR3 comprises 11 residues. CDR3 DNA: TGCAGTGCCCCGGCATGGGCTGAGCAGTTCTTC. Translating it yields CSAPAWAEQFF.

The J gene is TRBJ1-5, the V gene TRBV28; D perhaps matches TRBD1 (5 bases). The V end lost 5 bases, the J end lost 6 bases, and 17 bases lay between the germline ends. This CDR3 region has 15 residues. Germline CDR1 MDHEN, CDR2 SYDVKM. The CDR3 nucleotides are TGTGCCAGCAGTGCTCCCGAGGGGCCGCCTCAGCCCCAGCATTTT. This encodes CASSAPEGPPQPQHF.

A single count supports this clone. The junction differs from germline at one of its ends, possibly a read error. The CDR3 protein is CASSEGIGTLYNEQFF. The CDR3, as DNA: TGTGCCAGCAGCGAAGGGATAGGGACACTGTACAATGAGCAGTTCTTC. The V and J genes are TRBV6-1 and TRBJ2-1; TRBD1 is a possible D gene (6 bases). Germline lookup yields CDR1 MNHNS and CDR2 SASEGT. This CDR3 spans 16 amino acids.

The V call is TRBV14, the J call TRBJ2-7; D not resolved. The germline V and J ends were trimmed by 4 bases and 6 bases, with 13 bases remaining between them. Germline V gives CDR1 SGHDN, CDR2 FVKESK. There are 13 residues in the CDR3. The CDR3 coding sequence is TGTGCCAGCAGCCCGGCTTTAACCGGCGAGCAGTACTTC. It translates to CASSPALTGEQYF. Filled out from reference TRBV14 and TRBJ2-7, the complete variable domain reads EAGVTQFPSHSVIEKGQTVTLRCDPISGHDNLYWYRRVMGKEIKFLLHFVKESKQDESGMPNNRFLAERTGGTYSTLKVQPAELEDSGVYFCASSPALTGEQYFGPGTRLTVT.

V is TRBV30 and J is TRBJ1-1, with TRBD1 matching 8 bases. V was pared by 7 bases and J by 1 base, with 11 bases of the junction left unmatched. This CDR3 is 15 amino acids long. Germline CDR1 and CDR2: GTSNPN and SVGIG (reference sequence). The CDR3 coding sequence is TGTGCCTTGGTGGGGACAGGAACATCGAACACTGAAGCTTTCTTT. This translates into CALVGTGTSNTEAFF.

The V call is TRBV4-1, the J call TRBJ1-5; 7 nucleotides match TRBD1. The CDR3 extends over 15 amino acids. In germline, CDR1 is MGHRA, CDR2 YSYEKL. V lost 0 bases to trimming and J lost 6 bases; unmatched junction nucleotides: 5. The CDR3 nucleotides are TGCGCCAGCAGCCAAGATTCAGGGGGGGCTCAGCCCCAGCATTTT. Protein sequence: CASSQDSGGAQPQHF.

The CDR3 DNA follows: TGTGCCAGCAGTTTTGGTCGGCCAGGGGAGTTTGGGCCCCAGCATTTT. Protein: CASSFGRPGEFGPQHF. V usage is TRBV28 and J usage is TRBJ1-5, with D possibly TRBD1 on 6 matching bases. Trimming cost V 3 bases and J 9 bases, with 21 bases left between them. Germline V gives CDR1 MDHEN, CDR2 SYDVKM. This CDR3 region has 16 residues.

V and J are TRBV7-9 and TRBJ2-7; 11 bases match TRBD2. CDR3 length: 18 residues. Germline V lookup: CDR1 SEHNR, CDR2 FQNEAQ (reference sequence). Trimming took 5 bases from V and 4 from J; bases not matched to a gene: 16. The CDR3 bases are TGTGCCAGCAGCCACCCCACTAGCGGGGGCGTTCTGGTTTACGAGCAGTACTTC. Its translation: CASSHPTSGGVLVYEQYF.

The chain carries TRBV5-6 and TRBJ2-3; possibly TRBD2 for D (6 bases). This CDR3 comprises 12 residues. In germline, CDR1 is SGHDT, CDR2 YYEEEE. Trimming shortened V by 2 bases and J by 5 bases, and 6 bases separated the two germline ends. The CDR3 DNA is TGTGCCAGCAGCTTCGGGGGAGATACGCAGTATTTT. Its protein product is CASSFGGDTQYF.

This clone was recorded once. The chain has TRBV30 and TRBJ2-1; D is possibly TRBD1 (5 bases). Germline V gene lookup returns CDR1 GTSNPN and CDR2 SVGIG (reference sequence). V lost 2 bases to trimming and J lost 6 bases, with 8 bases between them. The CDR3 has 12 residues. CDR3: CAWSQTANEQFF. The CDR3 DNA follows: TGTGCCTGGAGTCAGACAGCCAATGAGCAGTTCTTC.

This clone was found once. The genes are TRBV6-5 and TRBJ2-7; 9 bases map to TRBD2. This CDR3 contains 15 residues. Germline V CDR1 and CDR2: MNHEY, SVGAGI. V shed 7 bases, J shed 6 bases, and the junction held 13 bases outside the gene matches. The CDR3, as DNA: TGTGCCAGCATGGGCGGACTAGCGACCCCCCTCGAGCAGTACTTC. Translating gives CASMGGLATPLEQYF.

This clone was counted between two and nine times. The chain carries TRBV27 and TRBJ1-5; tentative D call: TRBD1 (5 bases). V shed 4 bases and J shed 6 bases, with 13 bases lying between them. Germline CDR1 and CDR2: MNHEY and SMNVEV (reference sequence). The CDR3 extends over 14 amino acids. The CDR3 region is CASSWGMNGQPQHF. CDR3 DNA sequence: TGTGCCAGCAGTTGGGGGATGAATGGTCAGCCCCAGCATTTT.

The V and J genes are TRBV19 and TRBJ2-2; D is uncertain. Trimming cost V 3 bases and J 7 bases, with 3 bases left between them. The CDR3 has 11 amino acids. In germline, CDR1 is LNHDA, CDR2 SQIVND (reference sequence). The CDR3 region has the DNA TGTGCCAGTAGTATGGACGGGGAGCTGTTTTTT. Residues: CASSMDGELFF.

The sample holds one count of this clone. The chain joins TRBV6-1 to TRBJ1-1; possibly TRBD1 for D (6 bases). Germline loops: CDR1 MNHNS, CDR2 SASEGT. CDR3 size: 16 residues. V gave up 1 base and J gave up 6 bases, with 18 bases separating them. For the CDR3, the DNA is TGTGCCAGCAGTGAAGTGGGGAACAGGGTTTTATCTGAAGCTTTCTTT. Its translation: CASSEVGNRVLSEAFF.

This chain connects TRBV6-5 to TRBJ1-1, with no clear D. Deletions cut 0 bases from V and 5 bases from J, with 7 bases between. The CDR3 extends over 13 amino acids. Per the germline V gene, CDR1 is MNHEY and CDR2 is SVGAGI. The CDR3 loop is CASSYSTGTEAFF. CDR3 nucleotide sequence: TGTGCCAGCAGTTACTCAACTGGTACTGAAGCTTTCTTT.

The chain combines TRBV11-2 with TRBJ2-1, with TRBD2 as a possible D gene (6 bases). The V gene's germline CDR1 is SGHAT and CDR2 FQNNGV. Between the trimmed V and J ends, which lost 2 bases and 5 bases, there was a span of 22 bases. This CDR3 spans 18 amino acids. The CDR3 is CASSLTPGLTVDHNEQFF. CDR3 sequence (DNA): TGTGCCAGCAGCTTAACCCCGGGACTTACCGTCGATCACAATGAGCAGTTCTTC.

The chain joins TRBV5-1 to TRBJ2-3, with D perhaps matching TRBD2 (6 bases). V dropped 4 bases and J dropped 4 bases, with 19 bases sitting between them. The germline V gene has CDR1 SGHRS and CDR2 YFSETQ. The CDR3 has 16 residues. CDR3 coding DNA: TGCGCCAGCAGCGTGAGTATACGGGGGTCCTCAGATACGCAGTATTTT. As protein: CASSVSIRGSSDTQYF.